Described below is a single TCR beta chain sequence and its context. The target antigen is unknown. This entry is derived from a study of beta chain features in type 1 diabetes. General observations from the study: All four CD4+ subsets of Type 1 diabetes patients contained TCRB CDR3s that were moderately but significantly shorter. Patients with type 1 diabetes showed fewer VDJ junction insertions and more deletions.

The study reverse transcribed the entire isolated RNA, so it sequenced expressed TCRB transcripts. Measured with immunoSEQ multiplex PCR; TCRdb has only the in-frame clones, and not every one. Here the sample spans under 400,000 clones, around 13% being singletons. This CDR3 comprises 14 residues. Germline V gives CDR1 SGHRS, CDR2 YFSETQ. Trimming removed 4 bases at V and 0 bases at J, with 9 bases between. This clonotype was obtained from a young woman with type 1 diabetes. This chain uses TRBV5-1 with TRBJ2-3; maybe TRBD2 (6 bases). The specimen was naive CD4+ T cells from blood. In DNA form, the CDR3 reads TGCGCCAGCAGCGGGGGGAGCAGCACAGATACGCAGTATTTT. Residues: CASSGGSSTDTQYF.